Shown below are 17 T cell receptor beta chains from a single sample sequenced in a study of cytomegalovirus exposure and HLA in healthy donors. 13 Jbeta primers and 60 Vbeta primers were used for the PCR. Profiled with immunoSEQ multiplex PCR; TCRdb holds only in-frame clones, not every one. The sample has around 200,000 clones; approximately 79% are singletons. Material: PBMCs. These receptors were taken from a man aged 50-60 years in good health and CMV-seronegative.

The chain couples TRBV5-8 to TRBJ2-1, with 10 bases lining up with TRBD2. The V gene end was trimmed by 1 base and the J gene end by 8 bases; junction bases not matched to a gene: 12. The germline V gene encodes CDR1 SGHTS and CDR2 YDEGEE. The CDR3 covers 17 residues. The CDR3 region has the DNA TGTGCCAGCAGCTTGCCCGGACTAGCGGAAATTGGCGATGAGCAGTTCTTC. This encodes CASSLPGLAEIGDEQFF.

This clone was seen a handful of times. The chain is built from TRBV4-1 and TRBJ1-5, with 8 bases lining up with TRBD1. Germline CDR1 MGHRA, CDR2 YSYEKL. This CDR3 has 16 amino acids. The junction had 13 bases not matched to a gene; V was cut back by 4 bases and J by 8 bases. This CDR3 is CASSLRDRYGPEPQHF. CDR3 coding DNA: TGCGCCAGCAGCCTCCGGGACAGGTACGGCCCGGAGCCCCAGCATTTT.

The chain is built from TRBV27 and TRBJ2-7, with D possibly being TRBD2 (5 bases). Between the trimmed V and J ends, which lost 0 bases and 0 bases, there was a span of 15 bases. The V gene's germline CDR1 is MNHEY and CDR2 SMNVEV (reference sequence). CDR3 length: 17 residues. CDR3 amino acids: CASSLSWRLADSYEQYF. The CDR3 DNA follows: TGTGCCAGCAGTTTATCATGGCGCCTAGCTGACTCCTACGAGCAGTACTTC.

V and J are TRBV4-2 and TRBJ1-5; D not certain. Deletions cut 0 bases from V and 0 bases from J, with 6 bases between. Germline V CDR1 and CDR2: LGHNA, YNFKEQ. This CDR3 comprises 15 residues. For the CDR3, the DNA is TGTGCCAGCAGCCAAGAAGCGGGTAGCAATCAGCCCCAGCATTTT. Translating it yields CASSQEAGSNQPQHF.

This clone was counted once. The V gene is TRBV5-1, the J gene TRBJ2-7; the match to TRBD2 covers 11 bases. With V trimmed by 4 bases and J by 3 bases, 9 bases remained unmatched. The CDR3 length is 16 residues. The germline V gene has CDR1 SGHRS and CDR2 YFSETQ. CDR3 sequence: CASSRLGGLAGYEQYF. The DNA of the CDR3 is TGCGCCAGCAGCCGTCTTGGCGGACTAGCGGGCTACGAGCAGTACTTC.

This chain uses TRBV7-9 with TRBJ2-7, with 13 bases aligning to TRBD2. CDR3 length: 15 amino acids. The J segment lost 2 bases and the V segment lost 5 bases, leaving 3 bases of the junction unmatched. From germline, CDR1 is SEHNR and CDR2 FQNEAQ (reference sequence). CDR3 protein: CASSRTSGGAYEQYF. CDR3 in DNA: TGTGCCAGCAGCCGTACTAGCGGGGGGGCCTACGAGCAGTACTTC.

The chain recombines TRBV27 with TRBJ2-7; 14 nucleotides match TRBD2. V gave up 6 bases and J gave up 7 bases; unmatched junction bases: 8. CDR3 length: 15 residues. The germline gives CDR1 MNHEY, CDR2 SMNVEV (reference sequence). The CDR3 sequence: CASRGTSGSLGEQYF. CDR3 sequence (DNA): TGTGCCAGCAGGGGGACTAGCGGGAGTCTTGGGGAGCAGTACTTC.

J is TRBJ2-3 and V is TRBV5-1, with D maybe TRBD2 (5 bases). Germline V CDR1 and CDR2: SGHRS, YFSETQ. The CDR3 contains 13 residues. With 0 bases removed from V and 3 bases from J, the gap between germline ends came to 5 bases. CDR3 nucleotides: TGCGCCAGCAGCTTGGGGAGGACAGATACGCAGTATTTT. Translating it yields CASSLGRTDTQYF.

This chain connects TRBV5-6 to TRBJ1-1; a possible D gene is TRBD1 (5 bases). The germline CDR1 and CDR2 sequences are SGHDT and YYEEEE. V lost 2 bases, J lost 0 bases, and 8 bases lay in between. The CDR3 runs 14 residues. This chain's CDR3 is CASSFGGVNTEAFF. The CDR3 bases are TGTGCCAGCAGCTTTGGGGGGGTGAACACTGAAGCTTTCTTT. The full variable domain, completed using reference TRBV5-6 and TRBJ1-1, is DAGVTQSPTHLIKTRGQQVTLRCSPKSGHDTVSWYQQALGQGPQFIFQYYEEEERQRGNFPDRFSGHQFPNYSSELNVNALLLGDSALYLCASSFGGVNTEAFFGQGTRLTVV.

The rearrangement links TRBV6-5 to TRBJ1-5, with 7 bases lining up with TRBD1. The CDR3 is 14 residues long. Per the germline V gene, CDR1 is MNHEY and CDR2 is SVGAGI. V was clipped by 5 bases and J by 2 bases; unmatched bases: 3. CDR3 nucleotides: TGTGCCAGCAGTCGGACAGGCCGCAATCAGCCCCAGCATTTT. Translated, it gives CASSRTGRNQPQHF.

This chain joins TRBV7-9 and TRBJ1-3; TRBD1 is a possible D gene (6 bases). Trimming took off 5 bases at V and 4 bases at J, with 12 bases between the two ends. This CDR3 is 14 amino acids long. Germline V gene lookup returns CDR1 SEHNR and CDR2 FQNEAQ (reference sequence). CDR3 nucleotides: TGTGCCAGCAGCCCCGGGACAAGAGGAAACACCATATATTTT. It yields the protein CASSPGTRGNTIYF. Together with reference TRBV7-9 and TRBJ1-3, the CDR3 gives the full variable domain: DTGVSQNPRHKITKRGQNVTFRCDPISEHNRLYWYRQTLGQGPEFLTYFQNEAQLEKSRLLSDRFSAERPKGSFSTLEIQRTEQGDSAMYLCASSPGTRGNTIYFGEGSWLTVV.

The V and J genes are TRBV7-3 and TRBJ2-3; TRBD2 might be the D (5 bases). V lost 4 bases to trimming and J lost 2 bases, with 7 bases between them. Looked up from germline, CDR1 is SGHTA and CDR2 is FQGTGA. The CDR3 runs to 13 residues. CDR3 nucleotide sequence: TGTGCCAGCAGCTCCCGGGACACAGATACGCAGTATTTT. The encoded protein is CASSSRDTDTQYF.

The chain recombines TRBV9 with TRBJ2-6; 8 bases are shared with TRBD1. The CDR3 loop spans 19 amino acids. Germline V lookup: CDR1 SGDLS, CDR2 YYNGEE. Trimming removed 4 bases from V and 4 bases from J; junction bases left unmatched: 16. This CDR3 reads CASSSGVQGAFAGANVLTF. CDR3 nucleotide sequence: TGTGCCAGCAGCTCCGGAGTCCAGGGGGCCTTCGCGGGGGCCAACGTCCTGACTTTC.

The chain couples TRBV7-9 to TRBJ2-7; D is unresolved. The V gene lost 7 bases and the J gene lost 0 bases, with 16 bases spanning the gap. Germline CDR1 and CDR2: SEHNR and FQNEAQ (reference sequence). This CDR3 is 15 amino acids long. This CDR3 is CASTYGDPTSYEQYF. The CDR3, as DNA: TGTGCCAGCACCTACGGAGACCCCACCTCCTACGAGCAGTACTTC. The whole variable domain, filled in from reference TRBV7-9 and TRBJ2-7, reads DTGVSQNPRHKITKRGQNVTFRCDPISEHNRLYWYRQTLGQGPEFLTYFQNEAQLEKSRLLSDRFSAERPKGSFSTLEIQRTEQGDSAMYLCASTYGDPTSYEQYFGPGTRLTVT.

The chain has TRBV20-1 and TRBJ2-7, with a tentative D call TRBD1 (6 bases). V lost 5 bases to trimming and J lost 6 bases, with 11 bases between them. Germline loops: CDR1 DFQATT, CDR2 SNEGSKA (reference sequence). The CDR3 length is 11 residues. The CDR3: CSAPEGVEQYF. The CDR3 nucleotides read TGCAGTGCTCCAGAGGGGGTCGAGCAGTACTTC.

J is TRBJ1-1 and V is TRBV4-1; D is ambiguous. CDR1 is MGHRA, CDR2 YSYEKL, per germline. Deletions cut 1 base from V and 3 bases from J, with 9 bases between. The CDR3 is 14 amino acids. The CDR3 DNA sequence: TGCGCCAGCAGCCAAGCAACATCGTACACTGAAGCTTTCTTT. Encoded protein: CASSQATSYTEAFF.

The rearrangement joins TRBV6-5 to TRBJ1-5; 9 bases align to TRBD1. Losses at the gene ends were 8 bases for V and 7 bases for J; bases not matched to a gene: 3. This CDR3 contains 12 residues. The germline CDR1 and CDR2 sequences are MNHEY and SVGAGI. DNA of the CDR3: TGTGCCAGCCAAACAGGGGGCCAGCCCCAGCATTTT. Protein: CASQTGGQPQHF.